Below are 23 T cell receptor beta chains sequenced from a single sample in a study of beta chain features in type 1 diabetes. The entirety of the isolated RNA underwent reverse transcription, so expressed TCRB transcripts were sequenced. Sequenced by immunoSEQ multiplex PCR; TCRdb stores in-frame clones only, minus some. The table has roughly 310,000 clones, about 10% seen once. Specimen: naive CD4+ T cells from blood. The receptors here all came from a woman younger than 45 in good health.

This chain connects TRBV19 to TRBJ2-5; TRBD2 aligns across 8 bases. Unmatched junction bases numbered 8, after V lost 2 bases and J lost 6 bases. The CDR3 has 15 residues. CDR1 and CDR2 (germline): LNHDA, SQIVND (reference sequence). As DNA, the CDR3 is TGTGCCAGTAGTATATCAGCGGGAGTCGGGAAGACCCAGTACTTC. Its protein product is CASSISAGVGKTQYF.

This clone was picked up a small number of times. The chain joins TRBV30 to TRBJ2-3; D call uncertain. The CDR3 has 13 amino acids. Trimming shortened V by 4 bases and J by 0 bases, and 8 bases separated the two germline ends. Germline V gives CDR1 GTSNPN, CDR2 SVGIG (reference sequence). The CDR3 here is CAWMVASTDTQYF. In DNA, the CDR3 is TGTGCCTGGATGGTGGCTAGCACAGATACGCAGTATTTT.

This clone was seen a handful of times. A read error may produce the germline difference seen at one junction end. This sequence joins TRBV7-7 and TRBJ2-3; the match to TRBD2 covers 7 bases. The CDR3 contains 14 residues. CDR1 SSHAT and CDR2 FNYEAQ come from the germline V gene (reference sequence). CDR3 residues: CASSLSASGDTQYF. CDR3 nucleotides: TGTGCTAGCAGCTTATCGGCTAGCGGAGATACGCAGTATTTT.

V gene TRBV18 combines with J gene TRBJ2-7; no firm D call. Germline V gene lookup returns CDR1 KGHSH and CDR2 LQKENI. This CDR3 is built from 12 residues. V lost 3 bases, J lost 6 bases, and 9 bases lay in between. CDR3 bases: TGTGCCAGCTCACCTCGTGTCGGCGAGCAGTACTTC. Residues: CASSPRVGEQYF.

The chain is built from TRBV19 and TRBJ2-3; 7 bases match TRBD1. CDR3 length: 15 residues. V shed 5 bases, J shed 2 bases, and the junction held 7 bases outside the gene matches. The germline V gene encodes CDR1 LNHDA and CDR2 SQIVND (reference sequence). The CDR3 DNA sequence: TGTGCCAGTAGTCCTCGACAGGGCCTCACAGATACGCAGTATTTT. Residues: CASSPRQGLTDTQYF.

This clone came up a few times. The V gene is TRBV6-5, the J gene TRBJ2-3, with D perhaps matching TRBD1 (6 bases). The germline V gene encodes CDR1 MNHEY and CDR2 SVGAGI. The length of the CDR3 is 14 residues. Trimming removed 6 bases at V and 5 bases at J, with 15 bases between. DNA of the CDR3: TGTGCCAGCAGGGCGAACAGGGTCCGAGATACGCAGTATTTT. Translation gives CASRANRVRDTQYF.

This clone has only a few counts. The chain recombines TRBV9 with TRBJ2-5; a weak D match, TRBD1 (5 bases). CDR1 and CDR2 (germline): SGDLS, YYNGEE. Trimming pared 0 bases from V and 5 bases from J, leaving 14 bases between. This CDR3 is 15 amino acids long. CDR3 DNA: TGTGCCAGCAGCGTAGCCCAGGGTACGTGGGAGACCCAGTACTTC. Translation gives CASSVAQGTWETQYF.

J is TRBJ2-1 and V is TRBV11-2, with D possibly being TRBD1 (6 bases). In germline, CDR1 is SGHAT, CDR2 FQNNGV. CDR3 size: 13 residues. V lost 6 bases and J 3 bases, leaving 9 bases between the germline ends. The CDR3 sequence: CASRPGVYNEQFF. CDR3 DNA sequence: TGTGCCAGCAGGCCAGGGGTCTACAATGAGCAGTTCTTC. The variable domain in full, completed from reference TRBV11-2 and TRBJ2-1, reads EAGVAQSPRYKIIEKRQSVAFWCNPISGHATLYWYQQILGQGPKLLIQFQNNGVVDDSQLPKDRFSAERLKGVDSTLKIQPAKLEDSAVYLCASRPGVYNEQFFGPGTRLTVL.

This chain uses TRBV21-1 with TRBJ1-4. TRBV21-1 is a pseudogene. The CDR3 is made up of 18 amino acids. This CDR3 is CASSKEPLQGGANEKLFF. CDR3 sequence (DNA): TGTGCCAGCAGCAAAGAACCCTTACAGGGAGGGGCTAATGAAAAACTGTTTTTT.

This clone was recorded a few times. This chain joins TRBV11-2 and TRBJ1-2, with 10 positions matching TRBD1. CDR3 length: 14 amino acids. From germline, CDR1 is SGHAT and CDR2 FQNNGV. V was pared by 3 bases and J by 6 bases, with 4 bases of the junction left unmatched. The CDR3 DNA sequence: TGTGCCAGCAGCTTGGACAGGGGGGGAGATGGCTACACCTTC. It is translated as CASSLDRGGDGYTF.

V is TRBV29-1 and J is TRBJ2-1; 8 nucleotides line up with TRBD2. CDR1 SQVTM and CDR2 ANQGSEA come from the germline V gene. J lost 7 bases, V lost 1 base, and 9 bases had no gene match. CDR3 size: 15 residues. The CDR3 coding sequence is TGCAGCGTTGAAGTCGGCGTATCTAGCGGGAATGAGCAGTTCTTC. The encoded protein is CSVEVGVSSGNEQFF.

This clone was observed a few times. This chain links TRBV15 with TRBJ2-7; D ambiguous. CDR1 and CDR2 from the germline V gene are LNHNV and YYDKDF (reference sequence). The CDR3 runs 14 residues. V shed 3 bases and J shed 2 bases, with 11 bases lying between them. The CDR3 sequence: CATSSLVTAYEQYF. The CDR3, as DNA: TGTGCCACCAGCAGTTTAGTTACTGCCTACGAGCAGTACTTC.

This clone was seen a handful of times. The V gene is TRBV2, the J gene TRBJ2-2; D not certain. Germline V CDR1 and CDR2: SNHLY, FYNNEI. The length of the CDR3 is 14 residues. V gave up 3 bases and J gave up 4 bases, with 9 bases separating them. The CDR3 DNA is TGTGCCAGCAGTGAGCACAGTTTCACCGGGGAGCTGTTTTTT. Protein sequence: CASSEHSFTGELFF.

The chain employs TRBV28 and TRBJ1-2; D is unclear. CDR3 length: 11 amino acids. Germline lookup yields CDR1 MDHEN and CDR2 SYDVKM. Trimming removed 6 bases at V and 10 bases at J, with 12 bases between. The CDR3 bases are TGTGCCAGCAGCCTAGGTTACTACTACACCTTC. It specifies CASSLGYYYTF.

CDR3 residues: CAWSEGANYGYTF. The CDR3 DNA reads as TGTGCCTGGAGTGAAGGAGCTAACTATGGCTACACCTTC. The V and J genes are TRBV30 and TRBJ1-2; the D is unclear. The CDR3 sequence is 13 residues long. Germline CDR1 reads GTSNPN; CDR2 reads SVGIG (reference sequence). Trimming cost V 1 base and J 0 bases, with 6 bases left between them.

The table lists this clone with a few counts. The chain combines TRBV30 with TRBJ2-7; D remains unclear. Germline V gene data show CDR1 as GTSNPN and CDR2 as SVGIG (reference sequence). This CDR3 has 13 residues. V lost 1 base and J lost 2, with 9 bases in between. The CDR3 loop reads CAWSAYQPYEQYF. The CDR3 DNA is TGTGCCTGGAGTGCCTACCAACCCTACGAGCAGTACTTC.

This clone appeared a few times. The chain joins TRBV7-2 to TRBJ1-1; 8 bases match TRBD1. Germline CDR1 is SGHTA and CDR2 is FQGNSA. V shed 5 bases and J 7 bases; nucleotides not matched to a gene: 12. The CDR3 contains 15 residues. CDR3 nucleotide sequence: TGTGCCAGCAGCCTAGGCCAGGGGGCGTATGGTGAAGCTTTCTTT. It translates to CASSLGQGAYGEAFF.

The chain links TRBV19 to TRBJ2-1, with D hard to call. This CDR3 has 18 residues. Germline assignment: CDR1 LNHDA and CDR2 SQIVND (reference sequence). V was trimmed by 3 bases and J by 0 bases, leaving 18 bases between them. The CDR3 here is CASSIAPSLLSSYNEQFF. The CDR3 DNA reads as TGTGCCAGTAGTATCGCCCCCTCGCTGCTCAGCTCCTACAATGAGCAGTTCTTC.

This clone appeared a few times. The rearrangement uses TRBV27 and TRBJ2-7, with D tentatively TRBD1 (6 bases). This CDR3 has 14 amino acids. Germline CDR1 MNHEY, CDR2 SMNVEV (reference sequence). Trimming cost V 2 bases and J 5 bases, with 13 bases left between them. The CDR3 protein is CASSLRGFFHEQYF. The CDR3 nucleotides are TGTGCCAGCAGTTTAAGGGGGTTTTTCCACGAGCAGTACTTC.

The gene calls are TRBV6-5 and TRBJ2-3; D is possibly TRBD1 (5 bases). The CDR3 runs to 12 residues. Trimming removed 0 bases at V and 10 bases at J, with 8 bases between. From germline, CDR1 is MNHEY and CDR2 SVGAGI. As DNA, the CDR3 is TGTGCCAGCAGTTACTCGCAGGGTTCGCAGTATTTT. It specifies CASSYSQGSQYF.

The chain recombines TRBV15 with TRBJ2-7, with 8 bases that match TRBD1. V lost 8 bases and J lost 2; bases outside the gene matches: 5. Germline V lookup: CDR1 LNHNV, CDR2 YYDKDF (reference sequence). The CDR3 is 13 residues long. CDR3 in amino acids: CATGQGAAYEQYF. The CDR3 DNA reads TGTGCCACCGGGCAGGGGGCGGCCTACGAGCAGTACTTC.

This clone was counted between two and nine times. The CDR3 DNA reads TGCGCCAGCAGCCGAGGACAGATAGGCACAGATACGCAGTATTTT. Its protein product is CASSRGQIGTDTQYF. V usage is TRBV4-1 and J usage is TRBJ2-3, with D tentatively TRBD1 (6 bases). Germline V CDR1 and CDR2: MGHRA, YSYEKL. CDR3 size: 15 residues. V was trimmed by 4 bases and J by 1 base, leaving 12 bases between them.

This clone came up a few times. This rearrangement joins TRBV5-1 to TRBJ2-3; 12 bases map to TRBD2. J was trimmed by 2 bases and V by 4 bases; bases with no gene match: 2. This CDR3 contains 15 residues. The germline gives CDR1 SGHRS, CDR2 YFSETQ. CDR3 bases: TGCGCCAGCAGCGGACTAGCGGGAAACACAGATACGCAGTATTTT. Its protein product is CASSGLAGNTDTQYF.